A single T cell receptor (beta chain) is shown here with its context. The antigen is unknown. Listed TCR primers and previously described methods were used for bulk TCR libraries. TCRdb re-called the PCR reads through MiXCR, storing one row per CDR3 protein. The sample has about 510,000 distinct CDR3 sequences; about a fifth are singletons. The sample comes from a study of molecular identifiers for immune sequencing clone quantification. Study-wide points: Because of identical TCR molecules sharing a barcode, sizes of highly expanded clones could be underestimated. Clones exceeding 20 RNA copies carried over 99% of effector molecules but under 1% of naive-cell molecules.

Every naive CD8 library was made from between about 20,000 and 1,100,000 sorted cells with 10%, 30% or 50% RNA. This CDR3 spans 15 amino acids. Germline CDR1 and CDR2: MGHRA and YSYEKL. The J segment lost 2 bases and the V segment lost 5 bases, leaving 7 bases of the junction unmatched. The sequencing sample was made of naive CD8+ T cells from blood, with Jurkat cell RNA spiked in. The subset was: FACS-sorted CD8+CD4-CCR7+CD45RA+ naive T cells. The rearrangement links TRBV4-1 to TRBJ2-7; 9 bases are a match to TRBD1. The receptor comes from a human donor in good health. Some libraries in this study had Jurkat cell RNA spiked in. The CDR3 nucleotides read TGCGCCAGCAGCTTTACAGGGGGCGGAACCTACGAGCAGTACTTC. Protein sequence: CASSFTGGGTYEQYF.